This paragraph reports one T cell receptor beta chain. The V end was cut by 6 bases, the J end by 7 bases, with 13 bases between. The CDR3 consists of 13 residues. Germline V CDR1 and CDR2: LNHDA, SQIVND (reference sequence). This sample was taken from a study of blood T cell repertoires in COVID-19. Study context: From T cells, B-cell-depleted T cells, or PBMCs came the material, which was cDNA or gDNA.

In the study's own analysis: Estimated nucleated cell counts came from reference gene primer amplification. Using immunoSEQ multiplex PCR, the repertoire was profiled, and TCRdb retains in-frame clones only, with some absent. D and trimming come from the DNA, and the V and J calls and clone size come from that table. The sample has over 65,000 clones, roughly 78% seen once; the top ten hold 36%. The chain links TRBV19 to TRBJ2-1; the D gene is possibly TRBD2 (6 bases). The receptor's source is a man between 60 and 75 years old with COVID-19, enrolled during active disease. Input material: peripheral blood. The CDR3 DNA sequence: TGTGCCAGTAGGAACGGGGGAAGGAATGAGCAGTTCTTC. Protein product: CASRNGGRNEQFF. Drawing the rest from reference TRBV19 and TRBJ2-1, the complete variable domain is DGGITQSPKYLFRKEGQNVTLSCEQNLNHDAMYWYRQDPGQGLRLIYYSQIVNDFQKGDIAEGYSVSREKKESFPLTVTSAQKNPTAFYLCASRNGGRNEQFFGPGTRLTVL.